What follows are 32 T cell receptor beta chains derived from one specimen sequenced in a study of T cells in localized non-small cell lung cancer. The method was immunoSEQ multiplex PCR; TCRdb's version includes in-frame clones alone and lacks a portion of them. The table shows some 39,000 clones, with just over 85% occurring only once. The sequencing used peripheral blood mononuclear cells, collected before any cancer treatment. All receptors come from a male donor at least 60 years old with stage II lung adenocarcinoma.

The rearrangement uses TRBV10-3 and TRBJ2-1; D assignment may be TRBD1 or TRBD2 (6 bases each). CDR1 and CDR2 (germline): ENHRY, SYGVKD. The V gene lost 3 bases and the J gene lost 1 base, with 7 bases spanning the gap. CDR3 size: 14 residues. The CDR3: CAISEGGSYNEQFF. CDR3 sequence (DNA): TGTGCCATCAGTGAAGGGGGGTCCTACAATGAGCAGTTCTTC.

Written as DNA, the CDR3 is TGTGCCAGCAGTTTAACTAGCGGGAGGAGGGAGCAGTACTTC. Its protein product is CASSLTSGRREQYF. This chain joins TRBV27 and TRBJ2-7; the match to TRBD2 covers 12 bases. The CDR3 contains 14 residues. Trimming at V came to 2 bases and at J to 7 bases, leaving 3 bases not matched to a gene. CDR1 is MNHEY, CDR2 SMNVEV, per germline (reference sequence).

V usage is TRBV25-1 and J usage is TRBJ2-7, with 10 bases fitting TRBD1. This CDR3 has 13 residues. The V segment lost 6 bases and the J segment 6 bases; nucleotides outside the gene matches: 5. Germline loops: CDR1 MGHDK, CDR2 SYGVNS. The CDR3 sequence is CASSQWTGGEQYF. The CDR3 DNA reads as TGTGCCAGCAGCCAGTGGACAGGGGGCGAGCAGTACTTC.

The genes are TRBV5-1 and TRBJ2-1; D call uncertain. The CDR3 is made up of 14 amino acids. Trimming pared 3 bases from V and 5 bases from J, leaving 12 bases between. Germline V CDR1 and CDR2: SGHRS, YFSETQ. DNA for the CDR3: TGCGCCAGCAGCTCGGGTTGGGGTGACAATGAGCAGTTCTTC. It translates to CASSSGWGDNEQFF. Using reference TRBV5-1 and TRBJ2-1 for the parts outside the CDR3, the full variable domain is KAGVTQTPRYLIKTRGQQVTLSCSPISGHRSVSWYQQTPGQGLQFLFEYFSETQRNKGNFPGRFSGRQFSNSRSEMNVSTLELGDSALYLCASSSGWGDNEQFFGPGTRLTVL.

This clone was seen a single time. The chain couples TRBV27 to TRBJ2-3, with D uncertain. The V gene's germline CDR1 is MNHEY and CDR2 SMNVEV (reference sequence). This CDR3 is built from 11 residues. V was pared by 5 bases and J by 6 bases, with 6 bases between. The CDR3 loop is CASSLRDTQYF. CDR3 in DNA: TGTGCCAGCAGTCTGAGGGATACGCAGTATTTT.

The V and J genes are TRBV2 and TRBJ2-1; D is perhaps TRBD2 (6 bases). The CDR3 length is 15 residues. CDR1 is SNHLY, CDR2 FYNNEI, per germline. The ends were cut back, 7 bases at V and 0 bases at J, with 13 bases in the middle. The chain's CDR3 is CASTLRGGSYNEQFF. CDR3 sequence (DNA): TGTGCCAGCACCCTAAGGGGAGGCTCCTACAATGAGCAGTTCTTC.

The chain combines TRBV5-1 with TRBJ2-5; TRBD2 matches 11 bases. The CDR3 sequence is 16 residues long. V lost 0 bases, J lost 3 bases, and 4 bases stayed unmatched. The germline gives CDR1 SGHRS, CDR2 YFSETQ. CDR3 residues: CASSLVSGRAEETQYF. The DNA of the CDR3 is TGCGCCAGCAGCTTGGTTAGCGGGAGGGCGGAAGAGACCCAGTACTTC.

The V call is TRBV7-9, the J call TRBJ2-5; weak D call: TRBD2 (6 bases). CDR3 size: 13 residues. The germline V gene encodes CDR1 SEHNR and CDR2 FQNEAQ (reference sequence). Between the trimmed V and J ends, which lost 3 bases and 5 bases, there was a span of 10 bases. The CDR3 DNA reads TGTGCCAGCAGCTTGACTAGTGGGGAGACCCAGTACTTC. This gives the protein CASSLTSGETQYF.

The CDR3 DNA reads as TGTGCCACTACTAGCGGGAGCCTCGGGTACGAGCAGTACTTC. Its translation is CATTSGSLGYEQYF. V is TRBV28 and J is TRBJ2-7; 11 bases match TRBD2. Trimming removed 10 bases from V and 4 bases from J; junction bases left unmatched: 9. The CDR3 is 14 residues long. CDR1 MDHEN and CDR2 SYDVKM come from the germline V gene.

The gene calls are TRBV5-1 and TRBJ1-1; possible D gene TRBD1, 6 bases. Germline assignment: CDR1 SGHRS and CDR2 YFSETQ. The CDR3 has 13 residues. Trimming stripped 4 bases from V and 4 bases from J, with 11 bases between. The CDR3 loop is CASSTLGATEAFF. The CDR3 DNA follows: TGCGCCAGCAGCACCCTGGGGGCCACTGAAGCTTTCTTT.

This chain's CDR3 is CASDPGSGYEQYF. The CDR3 coding sequence is TGTGCCAGCGACCCCGGGAGTGGCTACGAGCAGTACTTC. V gene TRBV28 combines with J gene TRBJ2-7; a possible D gene is TRBD2 (6 bases). Trimming took off 8 bases at V and 3 bases at J, with 14 bases between the two ends. CDR3 length equals 13 residues. In germline, CDR1 is MDHEN, CDR2 SYDVKM. The entire variable domain, with the rest obtained from reference TRBV28 and TRBJ2-7, is as follows: DVKVTQSSRYLVKRTGEKVFLECVQDMDHENMFWYRQDPGLGLRLIYFSYDVKMKEKGDIPEGYSVSREKKERFSLILESASTNQTSMYLCASDPGSGYEQYFGPGTRLTVT.

The chain recombines TRBV5-1 with TRBJ1-1; tentative D call: TRBD1 (5 bases). This CDR3 is 13 amino acids long. In germline, CDR1 is SGHRS, CDR2 YFSETQ. The V gene lost 1 base and the J gene lost 3 bases, with 7 bases spanning the gap. This CDR3 reads CASSLLGDTEAFF. The CDR3 coding sequence is TGCGCCAGCAGCTTGTTGGGGGACACTGAAGCTTTCTTT.

The chain employs TRBV25-1 and TRBJ1-1; D remains unclear. Trimming removed 3 bases at V and 3 bases at J, with 5 bases between. The CDR3 covers 12 residues. Germline lookup yields CDR1 MGHDK and CDR2 SYGVNS. The CDR3 spells CASSDFYTEAFF. Written as DNA, the CDR3 is TGTGCCAGCAGTGATTTCTACACTGAAGCTTTCTTT. Supplemented by reference TRBV25-1 and TRBJ1-1, the full variable domain reads EADIYQTPRYLVIGTGKKITLECSQTMGHDKMYWYQQDPGMELHLIHYSYGVNSTEKGDLSSESTVSRIRTEHFPLTLESARPSHTSQYLCASSDFYTEAFFGQGTRLTVV.

The CDR3 region is CASSFLAFTYEQYF. CDR3 DNA: TGTGCCAGCAGTTTTTTAGCGTTCACCTACGAGCAGTACTTC. The rearrangement joins TRBV6-6 to TRBJ2-7; tentative D call: TRBD2 (5 bases). V lost 4 bases, J lost 2 bases, and 12 bases lay in between. The CDR3 has 14 residues. CDR1 and CDR2 (germline): MNHNY, SVGAGI (reference sequence).

The chain carries TRBV2 and TRBJ2-1; 7 bases match TRBD2. This CDR3 comprises 15 residues. Germline trimming cut 6 bases from V and 7 bases from J; bases unmatched to any gene: 12. Per germline, CDR1 SNHLY and CDR2 FYNNEI. CDR3 nucleotides: TGTGCCAGCAGGGTTCTAGCGGACGCGTGGAATGAGCAGTTCTTC. This encodes CASRVLADAWNEQFF.

In its sample, this clone was seen a few times. This chain uses TRBV15 with TRBJ1-1; D is perhaps TRBD1 (5 bases). This CDR3 is built from 16 residues. Looked up from germline, CDR1 is LNHNV and CDR2 is YYDKDF (reference sequence). The ends were cut back, 8 bases at V and 0 bases at J, with 19 bases in the middle. This CDR3 is CATLSGGIRMNTEAFF. The DNA for the CDR3 is TGTGCCACCCTCAGCGGGGGGATCAGGATGAACACTGAAGCTTTCTTT. The full variable domain, its missing parts supplied by reference TRBV15 and TRBJ1-1, is DAMVIQNPRYQVTQFGKPVTLSCSQTLNHNVMYWYQQKSSQAPKLLFHYYDKDFNNEADTPDNFQSRRPNTSFCFLDIRSPGLGDTAMYLCATLSGGIRMNTEAFFGQGTRLTVV.

V is TRBV15 and J is TRBJ1-5; TRBD1 agrees at 10 bases. Trimming removed 6 bases from V and 6 bases from J; junction bases left unmatched: 11. CDR1 and CDR2 from the germline V gene are LNHNV and YYDKDF (reference sequence). There are 16 residues in the CDR3. The CDR3: CATSSPRTGGSQPQHF. CDR3 bases: TGTGCCACCAGTTCTCCTCGGACAGGGGGTTCTCAGCCCCAGCATTTT. Full variable domain (remainder filled in from reference TRBV15 and TRBJ1-5): DAMVIQNPRYQVTQFGKPVTLSCSQTLNHNVMYWYQQKSSQAPKLLFHYYDKDFNNEADTPDNFQSRRPNTSFCFLDIRSPGLGDTAMYLCATSSPRTGGSQPQHFGDGTRLSIL.

This chain joins TRBV6-5 and TRBJ1-1; weak D call: TRBD1 (6 bases). Trimming left V 2 bases short and J 4 bases short, with 14 bases between. CDR3 length: 15 amino acids. Germline V gene data show CDR1 as MNHEY and CDR2 as SVGAGI. The CDR3 sequence: CASSYVSGRGTEAFF. CDR3 DNA: TGTGCCAGCAGTTACGTGTCGGGCAGGGGCACTGAAGCTTTCTTT.

The genes are TRBV6-5 and TRBJ2-1; no reliable D call. Germline loops: CDR1 MNHEY, CDR2 SVGAGI. V lost 7 bases, J lost 7 bases, and 17 bases lay in between. The CDR3 has 14 amino acids. In DNA, the CDR3 is TGTGCCAGCATCGGTGGACCAAATGTGAATGAGCAGTTCTTC. Its translation is CASIGGPNVNEQFF.

The chain has TRBV4-1 and TRBJ2-7; the D gene is possibly TRBD1 (7 bases). Germline loops: CDR1 MGHRA, CDR2 YSYEKL. The CDR3 has 14 amino acids. Trimming shortened V by 5 bases and J by 0 bases, and 11 bases separated the two germline ends. The CDR3 DNA reads as TGCGCCAGCAGCTTGCGGGACAGCTCCTACGAGCAGTACTTC. As protein: CASSLRDSSYEQYF.

A note on this clone: The same CDR3 can be traced to other DNA sequences in this sample. This sequence joins TRBV7-9 and TRBJ1-1, with D perhaps TRBD1 (5 bases). Looked up from germline, CDR1 is SEHNR and CDR2 is FQNEAQ (reference sequence). The CDR3 covers 14 residues. V was shortened by 1 base and J by 1 base, with 7 bases between the two germline ends. The CDR3 nucleotides read TGTGCCAGCAGCTTAGGTCAGGGGAACACTGAAGCTTTCTTT. Protein sequence: CASSLGQGNTEAFF. Complete variable domain (other parts from reference TRBV7-9 and TRBJ1-1): DTGVSQNPRHKITKRGQNVTFRCDPISEHNRLYWYRQTLGQGPEFLTYFQNEAQLEKSRLLSDRFSAERPKGSFSTLEIQRTEQGDSAMYLCASSLGQGNTEAFFGQGTRLTVV.

The V call is TRBV10-3, the J call TRBJ2-7, with 10 bases that match TRBD1. V was clipped by 9 bases and J by 0 bases; unmatched bases: 2. Germline V gene data show CDR1 as ENHRY and CDR2 as SYGVKD. The CDR3 consists of 13 residues. CDR3 sequence (DNA): TGTGCCATTAGGACAGGGGGCTCCTACGAGCAGTACTTC. Its protein product is CAIRTGGSYEQYF.

The chain combines TRBV6-6 with TRBJ2-1; 8 nucleotides match TRBD1. This CDR3 spans 14 amino acids. The V gene's germline CDR1 is MNHNY and CDR2 SVGAGI (reference sequence). Losses at the gene ends were 7 bases for V and 6 bases for J; bases not matched to a gene: 8. Here the CDR3 reads CASTQGALANEQFF. As DNA, the CDR3 is TGTGCCAGCACCCAGGGGGCGTTGGCCAATGAGCAGTTCTTC.

This clone appeared a single time. The chain is built from TRBV18 and TRBJ2-7; D might be TRBD1 (6 bases). Trimming removed 0 bases at V and 3 bases at J, with 12 bases between. The CDR3 sequence is 15 residues long. Per germline, CDR1 KGHSH and CDR2 LQKENI. The CDR3 coding sequence is TGTGCCAGCTCACCACCCAGGGGTAATAGCTACGAGCAGTACTTC. It codes for CASSPPRGNSYEQYF.

This sequence joins TRBV19 and TRBJ1-3; D uncertain. Germline-derived CDR1 and CDR2 are LNHDA and SQIVND (reference sequence). The CDR3 contains 15 residues. V lost 7 bases, J lost 0 bases, and 13 bases lay in between. CDR3 sequence reads: CASTTGVLSGNTIYF. The DNA for the CDR3 is TGTGCCAGTACCACCGGGGTTCTCTCTGGAAACACCATATATTTT.

The chain links TRBV30 to TRBJ2-1; no reliable D call. The CDR3 consists of 17 residues. The V end lost 0 bases, the J end lost 0 bases, and 15 bases lay between the germline ends. The germline V gene encodes CDR1 GTSNPN and CDR2 SVGIG (reference sequence). The CDR3 coding sequence is TGTGCCTGGAGTGTAAGGGCGACGATGAGCTCCTACAATGAGCAGTTCTTC. Translating it yields CAWSVRATMSSYNEQFF.

The sample holds one count of this clone. V is TRBV28 and J is TRBJ2-4; a possible D gene is TRBD1 (5 bases). The CDR3 contains 14 residues. Trimming removed 7 bases from V and 5 bases from J, with 15 bases in between. CDR1 is MDHEN, CDR2 SYDVKM, per germline. The CDR3 protein is CASKGPASQNIQYF. CDR3 nucleotide sequence: TGTGCCAGCAAGGGGCCCGCCTCTCAAAACATTCAGTACTTC.

This clone was seen more than once but under ten times. CDR3 sequence: CASSVVSHTEAFF. Written as DNA, the CDR3 is TGTGCCAGCAGCGTAGTTAGCCACACTGAAGCTTTCTTT. The gene calls are TRBV9 and TRBJ1-1, with D hard to call. With 0 bases removed from V and 3 bases from J, the gap between germline ends came to 6 bases. Germline V CDR1 and CDR2: SGDLS, YYNGEE. The CDR3 has 13 residues.

This chain connects TRBV28 to TRBJ1-3; 7 bases match TRBD1. Unmatched junction bases numbered 9, after V lost 4 bases and J lost 0 bases. Per germline, CDR1 MDHEN and CDR2 SYDVKM. This CDR3 is built from 17 residues. CDR3 residues: CASSSPGQVFSGNTIYF. The CDR3, as DNA: TGTGCCAGCAGTTCCCCCGGACAGGTCTTCTCTGGAAACACCATATATTTT.

This clone was counted a few times. The V gene is TRBV14, the J gene TRBJ2-2; perhaps D is TRBD1 or TRBD2 (5 bases each). The CDR3 is 14 residues long. V dropped 4 bases and J dropped 3 bases, with 9 bases sitting between them. Per germline, CDR1 SGHDN and CDR2 FVKESK. CDR3 loop: CASSRGRYTGELFF. The CDR3 nucleotides are TGTGCCAGCAGCCGGGGACGATACACCGGGGAGCTGTTTTTT.

This clone was observed once. The J gene is TRBJ1-2, the V gene TRBV6-1, with D possibly TRBD1 on 5 matching bases. The CDR3 is 12 amino acids. Germline loops: CDR1 MNHNS, CDR2 SASEGT. Trimming removed 7 bases at V and 9 bases at J, with 15 bases between. CDR3 sequence (DNA): TGTGCCAGCACCCGGGACGGTTATCGCTACACCTTC. This sequence encodes CASTRDGYRYTF.

The chain carries TRBV4-1 and TRBJ1-1, with D tentatively TRBD1 (5 bases). Germline V gene data show CDR1 as MGHRA and CDR2 as YSYEKL. There are 14 residues in the CDR3. V was cut by 4 bases and J by 8 bases, with 17 bases left in between. The CDR3 DNA sequence: TGCGCCAGCAGCCGCGCAGGGCAGGGACGAGAAGCTTTCTTT. Residues: CASSRAGQGREAFF.